One and the same sample provided the 26 T cell receptor beta chains below, sequenced in a study of OX40 agonist ivuxolimab in advanced cancers. The table came from immunoSEQ multiplex PCR; TCRdb's copy has only in-frame clones and leaves some out. The table records roughly 90,000 clones, approximately 90% of them present only once. The sample here was CD4+ or CD8+ T cells sorted from blood, taken in a trial of the OX40 agonist ivuxolimab. The receptors originated from an adult with an advanced solid tumor such as melanoma, head and neck, liver or kidney cancer.

This chain links TRBV15 with TRBJ2-7; a possible D gene is TRBD2 (6 bases). CDR1 and CDR2 from the germline V gene are LNHNV and YYDKDF (reference sequence). The V end was cut by 3 bases, the J end by 2 bases, with 14 bases between. The CDR3 totals 15 residues. CDR3 DNA sequence: TGTGCCACCAGCAGGGGACCCTCGGGAGCCTACGAGCAGTACTTC. As protein: CATSRGPSGAYEQYF.

This chain joins TRBV7-8 and TRBJ1-5, with D possibly TRBD1 on 6 matching bases. CDR1 is SGHVS and CDR2 is FQNEAQ in the germline V gene. V was pared by 4 bases and J by 6 bases, with 22 bases between. This CDR3 has 17 residues. In DNA, the CDR3 is TGTGCCAGCAGCTCGGCCTTAGAGGGGGGATTGTTTCAGCCCCAGCATTTT. Protein sequence: CASSSALEGGLFQPQHF.

This clone was seen once. J is TRBJ1-5 and V is TRBV9, with TRBD1 identical over 9 bases. This CDR3 spans 16 amino acids. CDR1 is SGDLS, CDR2 YYNGEE, per germline. The V gene end was trimmed by 9 bases and the J gene end by 6 bases; junction bases not matched to a gene: 16. CDR3 in amino acids: CATIGWDRALGQPQHF. The CDR3 nucleotides are TGTGCCACGATTGGATGGGACAGGGCCCTCGGTCAGCCCCAGCATTTT.

V and J are TRBV29-1 and TRBJ2-3, with 12 bases fitting TRBD2. The junction had 3 bases not matched to a gene; V was cut back by 5 bases and J by 3 bases. CDR1 SQVTM and CDR2 ANQGSEA come from the germline V gene. This CDR3 region has 14 residues. CDR3 amino acids: CSVRLAGVTDTQYF. The CDR3, as DNA: TGCAGCGTTCGACTAGCGGGAGTGACAGATACGCAGTATTTT.

V usage is TRBV14 and J usage is TRBJ2-5, with D perhaps TRBD1 (5 bases). With the DNA end fitting TRBJ2-7 better, the J assignment may be wrong. The germline gives CDR1 SGHDN, CDR2 FVKESK. This CDR3 is 12 amino acids long. The CDR3 coding sequence is TGTGCCAGCAGTCGTAACAGGTTCGAGCAGTACTTC. Its protein product is CASSRNRFEQYF.

This clone was observed a few times. The gene calls are TRBV4-3 and TRBJ2-3, with D unclear. The CDR3 totals 16 residues. The V end was cut by 3 bases, the J end by 0 bases, with 13 bases between. The germline gives CDR1 LGHNA, CDR2 YSLEER. CDR3 loop: CASSHSDRISTDTQYF. CDR3 coding DNA: TGCGCCAGCAGCCATAGTGACCGGATTAGCACAGATACGCAGTATTTT.

This chain joins TRBV6-5 and TRBJ2-1; D is possibly TRBD2 (6 bases). This CDR3 has 12 amino acids. CDR1 is MNHEY and CDR2 is SVGAGI in the germline V gene. Trimming left V 5 bases short and J 9 bases short, with 11 bases between. CDR3 sequence reads: CASSTSLGEQFF. The CDR3 DNA sequence: TGTGCCAGCAGTACTAGCTTGGGTGAGCAGTTCTTC.

This clone came up once. The chain links TRBV5-4 to TRBJ1-1; D is uncertain. The CDR3 length is 13 residues. Between the trimmed V and J ends, which lost 2 bases and 2 bases, there was a span of 7 bases. From germline, CDR1 is SGHNT and CDR2 YYREEE (reference sequence). CDR3 residues: CASSLVANTEAFF. The DNA for the CDR3 is TGTGCCAGCAGCTTAGTAGCAAACACTGAAGCTTTCTTT.

This clone came up once. The chain joins TRBV2 to TRBJ2-7, with D tentatively TRBD2 (7 bases). From germline, CDR1 is SNHLY and CDR2 FYNNEI. Trimming cost V 8 bases and J 2 bases, with 19 bases left between them. The CDR3 loop spans 15 amino acids. The CDR3 sequence is CASSPRGALAYEQYF. Here the CDR3 DNA reads TGTGCCAGCTCCCCTCGGGGGGCGCTGGCCTACGAGCAGTACTTC.

This clone was detected only once. CDR3: CASSYATSGRAGELFF. The CDR3 nucleotides read TGTGCCAGCAGTTACGCGACTAGCGGGAGGGCCGGGGAGCTGTTTTTT. The gene calls are TRBV6-5 and TRBJ2-2, with 14 positions matching TRBD2. Germline assignment: CDR1 MNHEY and CDR2 SVGAGI. After removal of 2 bases from V and 6 bases from J, the junction contained 2 bases not matched to a gene. This CDR3 spans 16 amino acids.

This clone was detected once. The chain links TRBV10-3 to TRBJ2-7; D remains unclear. Germline values: CDR1 ENHRY, CDR2 SYGVKD. This CDR3 has 15 amino acids. Trimming stripped 0 bases from V and 3 bases from J, with 12 bases between. This CDR3 is CAISESAGNGYEQYF. DNA for the CDR3: TGTGCCATCAGTGAGTCGGCAGGAAATGGCTACGAGCAGTACTTC.

The gene calls are TRBV28 and TRBJ2-5, with D unclear. The DNA end favors TRBJ2-7, so the J call may be wrong. The V gene's germline CDR1 is MDHEN and CDR2 SYDVKM. CDR3 length: 14 amino acids. In DNA, the CDR3 is TGTGCCAGCACCCCGGGCGGATTATCCTACGAGCAGTACTTC. This codes for CASTPGGLSYEQYF.

This chain joins TRBV5-1 and TRBJ2-3, with a weak D call TRBD2 (7 bases). The CDR3 is 14 amino acids. Between the trimmed V and J ends, which lost 7 bases and 3 bases, there was a span of 15 bases. From germline, CDR1 is SGHRS and CDR2 YFSETQ. This CDR3 reads CASGGGRGTDTQYF. CDR3 in DNA: TGCGCCAGCGGGGGGGGGCGCGGGACAGATACGCAGTATTTT.

V and J are TRBV6-1 and TRBJ2-2; D gene uncertain. Between the trimmed V and J ends, which lost 2 bases and 6 bases, there was a span of 13 bases. The CDR3 length is 15 residues. CDR1 is MNHNS and CDR2 is SASEGT in the germline V gene. CDR3 loop: CASSERQFNAGELFF. CDR3 nucleotide sequence: TGTGCCAGCAGTGAAAGGCAGTTTAATGCCGGGGAGCTGTTTTTT.

The V and J genes are TRBV19 and TRBJ2-1; 10 bases match TRBD1. This CDR3 region has 15 residues. V trimming: 7 bases; J trimming: 8 bases; junction bases outside the gene matches: 11. Germline V gives CDR1 LNHDA, CDR2 SQIVND (reference sequence). The DNA of the CDR3 is TGTGCCAGTAAAAAGGTGGACAGGGGGAGGGATGAGCAGTTCTTC. This codes for CASKKVDRGRDEQFF.

This clone is a singleton in its sample. The rearrangement joins TRBV6-1 to TRBJ1-3, with D uncertain. Trimming pared 1 base from V and 3 bases from J, leaving 10 bases between. Germline CDR1 and CDR2: MNHNS and SASEGT. The CDR3 extends over 15 amino acids. CDR3: CASSEGVGGGNTIYF. The CDR3 bases are TGTGCCAGCAGTGAAGGGGTGGGAGGTGGAAACACCATATATTTT.

The chain's CDR3 is CASSLVGTSGNTGELFF. CDR3 bases: TGTGCCAGCAGCTTAGTCGGGACTAGCGGGAACACCGGGGAGCTGTTTTTT. The chain recombines TRBV7-8 with TRBJ2-2, with 11 bases lining up with TRBD2. Germline CDR1 and CDR2: SGHVS and FQNEAQ. After removal of 1 base from V and 1 base from J, the junction contained 2 bases not matched to a gene. The CDR3 consists of 17 residues.

This chain joins TRBV5-1 and TRBJ2-2; D might be TRBD1 (6 bases). Deletions cut 3 bases from V and 1 base from J, with 13 bases between. The germline CDR1 and CDR2 sequences are SGHRS and YFSETQ. The CDR3 spans 16 residues. The DNA for the CDR3 is TGCGCCAGCAGCTATTCAGGACAGCGGAACACCGGGGAGCTGTTTTTT. Residues: CASSYSGQRNTGELFF.

J is TRBJ2-3 and V is TRBV6-1; the D is unclear. CDR1 MNHNS and CDR2 SASEGT come from the germline V gene. Trimming removed 3 bases at V and 3 bases at J, with 7 bases between. The CDR3 sequence is 13 residues long. CDR3 residues: CASSDGQTDTQYF. The CDR3 nucleotides read TGTGCCAGCAGTGACGGCCAGACAGATACGCAGTATTTT.

This clone was found once. The gene calls are TRBV9 and TRBJ2-3; D is uncertain. This CDR3 region has 14 residues. Trimming cost V 0 bases and J 1 base, with 6 bases left between them. Germline lookup yields CDR1 SGDLS and CDR2 YYNGEE. The chain's CDR3 is CASSVGQRTDTQYF. Written as DNA, the CDR3 is TGTGCCAGCAGCGTAGGACAACGCACAGATACGCAGTATTTT. Using reference TRBV9 and TRBJ2-3 for the parts outside the CDR3, the full variable domain is DSGVTQTPKHLITATGQRVTLRCSPRSGDLSVYWYQQSLDQGLQFLIQYYNGEERAKGNILERFSAQQFPDLHSELNLSSLELGDSALYFCASSVGQRTDTQYFGPGTRLTVL.

This clone is a singleton in its sample. J is TRBJ1-1 and V is TRBV19; 7 nucleotides line up with TRBD1. Germline V gene data show CDR1 as LNHDA and CDR2 as SQIVND (reference sequence). V shed 6 bases, J shed 3 bases, and the junction held 10 bases outside the gene matches. CDR3 length equals 15 residues. The chain's CDR3 is CASRTSTGLDTEAFF. CDR3 coding DNA: TGTGCCAGTAGGACTTCGACAGGGCTGGACACTGAAGCTTTCTTT.

The V gene is TRBV7-2, the J gene TRBJ1-3; D may be TRBD1 (5 bases). Trimming removed 4 bases from V and 2 bases from J, with 9 bases in between. The CDR3 extends over 14 amino acids. The germline CDR1 and CDR2 sequences are SGHTA and FQGNSA. The DNA of the CDR3 is TGTGCCAGCAGCTCAGGGATTGCTGGAAACACCATATATTTT. Translated: CASSSGIAGNTIYF. Full variable domain (rest looked up from reference TRBV7-2 and TRBJ1-3): GAGVSQSPSNKVTEKGKDVELRCDPISGHTALYWYRQSLGQGLEFLIYFQGNSAPDKSGLPSDRFSAERTGGSVSTLTIQRTQQEDSAVYLCASSSGIAGNTIYFGEGSWLTVV.

This clone turned up a few times. J is TRBJ1-5 and V is TRBV19; D ambiguous. Germline loops: CDR1 LNHDA, CDR2 SQIVND (reference sequence). The CDR3 covers 14 residues. The V and J ends lost 4 bases and 3 bases respectively, with 10 bases between them. The CDR3 spells CASSNRYNNQPQHF. The CDR3 DNA is TGTGCCAGTAGTAACCGTTATAACAATCAGCCCCAGCATTTT.

The chain combines TRBV9 with TRBJ2-2; D is unclear. The V gene's germline CDR1 is SGDLS and CDR2 YYNGEE. Trimming removed 0 bases from V and 6 bases from J, with 9 bases in between. The CDR3 is made up of 14 amino acids. CDR3 amino acids: CASSVGPGPGELFF. In DNA, the CDR3 is TGTGCCAGCAGCGTAGGGCCTGGGCCCGGGGAGCTGTTTTTT.

This clone was picked up one time. The chain combines TRBV7-9 with TRBJ2-1, with D perhaps TRBD1 or TRBD2 (6 bases each). The V gene lost 1 base and the J gene lost 8 bases, with 18 bases spanning the gap. The CDR3 covers 16 residues. The germline CDR1 and CDR2 sequences are SEHNR and FQNEAQ (reference sequence). This CDR3 is CASSLGRILGGYEQFF. For the CDR3, the DNA is TGTGCCAGCAGCTTAGGTCGGATTTTAGGGGGGTATGAGCAGTTCTTC.

The chain recombines TRBV7-9 with TRBJ2-5; tentative D call: TRBD1 (5 bases). The CDR3 runs 15 residues. CDR1 is SEHNR and CDR2 is FQNEAQ in the germline V gene (reference sequence). Trimming removed 0 bases from V and 2 bases from J, with 10 bases in between. The CDR3 DNA reads TGTGCCAGCAGCTTAGCGGAGACAGTGCAAGAGACCCAGTACTTC. This translates into CASSLAETVQETQYF.